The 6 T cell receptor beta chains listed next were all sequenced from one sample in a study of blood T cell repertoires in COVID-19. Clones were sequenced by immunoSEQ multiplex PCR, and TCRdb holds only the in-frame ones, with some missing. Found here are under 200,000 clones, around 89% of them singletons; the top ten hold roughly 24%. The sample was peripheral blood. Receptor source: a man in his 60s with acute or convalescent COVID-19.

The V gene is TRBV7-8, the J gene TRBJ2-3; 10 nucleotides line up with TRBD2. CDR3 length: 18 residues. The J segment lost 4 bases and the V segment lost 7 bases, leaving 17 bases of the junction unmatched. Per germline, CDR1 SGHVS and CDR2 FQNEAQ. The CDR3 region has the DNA TGTGCCAGCACCACCCGGAGGAGCGGGGGGGCTGGGGCAGATACGCAGTATTTT. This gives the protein CASTTRRSGGAGADTQYF.

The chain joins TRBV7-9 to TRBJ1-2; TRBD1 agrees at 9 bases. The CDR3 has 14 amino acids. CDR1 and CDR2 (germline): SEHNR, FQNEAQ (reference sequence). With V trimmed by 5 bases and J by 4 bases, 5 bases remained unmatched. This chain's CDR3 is CASSPQGALYGYTF. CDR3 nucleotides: TGTGCCAGCAGCCCACAGGGGGCCCTCTATGGCTACACCTTC.

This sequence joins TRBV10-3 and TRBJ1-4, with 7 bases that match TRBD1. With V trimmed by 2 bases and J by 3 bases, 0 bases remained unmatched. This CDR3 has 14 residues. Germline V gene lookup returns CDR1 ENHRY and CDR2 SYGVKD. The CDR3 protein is CAISETGANEKLFF. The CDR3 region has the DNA TGTGCCATCAGTGAGACAGGGGCTAATGAAAAACTGTTTTTT.

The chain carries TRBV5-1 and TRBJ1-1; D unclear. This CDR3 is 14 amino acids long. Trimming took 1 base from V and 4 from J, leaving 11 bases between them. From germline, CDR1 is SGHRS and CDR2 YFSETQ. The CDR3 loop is CASSLTVQVTEAFF. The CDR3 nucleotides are TGCGCCAGCAGCTTGACAGTTCAAGTCACTGAAGCTTTCTTT.

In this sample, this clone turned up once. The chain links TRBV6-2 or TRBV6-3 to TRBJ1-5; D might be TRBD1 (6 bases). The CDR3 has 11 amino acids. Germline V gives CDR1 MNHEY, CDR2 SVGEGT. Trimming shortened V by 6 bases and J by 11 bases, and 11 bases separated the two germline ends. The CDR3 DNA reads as TGTGCCAGCAGCCAGACAGGAGCCCAGCATTTT. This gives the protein CASSQTGAQHF.

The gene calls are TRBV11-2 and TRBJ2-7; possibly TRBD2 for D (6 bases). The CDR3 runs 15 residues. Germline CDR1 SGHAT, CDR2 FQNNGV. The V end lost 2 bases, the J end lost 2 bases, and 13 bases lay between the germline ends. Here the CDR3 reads CASSLSYGSAYEQYV. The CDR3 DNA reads TGTGCCAGCAGCTTAAGTTACGGGAGCGCCTACGAGCAGTACGTC.